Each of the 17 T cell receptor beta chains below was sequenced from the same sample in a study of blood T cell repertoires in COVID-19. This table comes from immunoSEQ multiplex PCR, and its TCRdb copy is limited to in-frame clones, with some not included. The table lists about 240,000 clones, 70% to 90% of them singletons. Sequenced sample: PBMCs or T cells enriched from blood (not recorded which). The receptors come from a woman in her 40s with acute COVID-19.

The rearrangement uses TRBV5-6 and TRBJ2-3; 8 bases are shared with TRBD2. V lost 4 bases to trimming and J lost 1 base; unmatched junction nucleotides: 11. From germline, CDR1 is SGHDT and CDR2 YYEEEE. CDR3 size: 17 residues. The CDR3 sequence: CASSQDIGAGGTDTQYF. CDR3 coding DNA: TGTGCCAGCAGCCAGGACATAGGAGCGGGGGGCACAGATACGCAGTATTTT. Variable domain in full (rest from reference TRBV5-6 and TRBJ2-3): DAGVTQSPTHLIKTRGQQVTLRCSPKSGHDTVSWYQQALGQGPQFIFQYYEEEERQRGNFPDRFSGHQFPNYSSELNVNALLLGDSALYLCASSQDIGAGGTDTQYFGPGTRLTVL.

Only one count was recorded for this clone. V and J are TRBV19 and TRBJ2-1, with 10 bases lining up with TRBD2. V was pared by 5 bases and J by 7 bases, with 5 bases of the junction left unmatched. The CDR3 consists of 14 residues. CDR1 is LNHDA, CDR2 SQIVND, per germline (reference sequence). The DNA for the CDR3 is TGTGCCAGTAGTGGGACTAGCGTAGAGAATGAGCAGTTCTTC. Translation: CASSGTSVENEQFF.

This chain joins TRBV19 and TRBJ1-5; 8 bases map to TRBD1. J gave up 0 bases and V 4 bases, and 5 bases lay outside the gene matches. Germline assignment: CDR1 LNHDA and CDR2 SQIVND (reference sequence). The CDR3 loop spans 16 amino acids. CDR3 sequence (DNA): TGTGCCAGTAGTACCCGACAGGGGATTAGCAATCAGCCCCAGCATTTT. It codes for CASSTRQGISNQPQHF. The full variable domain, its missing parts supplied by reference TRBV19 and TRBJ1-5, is DGGITQSPKYLFRKEGQNVTLSCEQNLNHDAMYWYRQDPGQGLRLIYYSQIVNDFQKGDIAEGYSVSREKKESFPLTVTSAQKNPTAFYLCASSTRQGISNQPQHFGDGTRLSIL.

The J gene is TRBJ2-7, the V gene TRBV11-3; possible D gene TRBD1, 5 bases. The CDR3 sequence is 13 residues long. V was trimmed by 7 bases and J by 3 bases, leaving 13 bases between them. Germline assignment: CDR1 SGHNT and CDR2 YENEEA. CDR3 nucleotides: TGTGCCAGCACCCCAAGGGGTGGCTACGAGCAGTACTTC. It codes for CASTPRGGYEQYF.

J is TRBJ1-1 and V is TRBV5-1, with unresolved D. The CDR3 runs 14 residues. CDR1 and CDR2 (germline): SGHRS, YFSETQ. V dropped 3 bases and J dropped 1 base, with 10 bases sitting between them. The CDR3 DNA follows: TGCGCCAGCAGCTCAATGGAGAAGAACACTGAAGCTTTCTTT. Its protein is CASSSMEKNTEAFF.

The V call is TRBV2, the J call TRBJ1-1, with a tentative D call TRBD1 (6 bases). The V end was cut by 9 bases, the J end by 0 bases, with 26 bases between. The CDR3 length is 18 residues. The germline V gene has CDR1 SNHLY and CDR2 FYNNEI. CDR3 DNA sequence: TGTGCCAGTCCGTTTGTTGTGGGGGGGGCCCCTTTGAACACTGAAGCTTTCTTT. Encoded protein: CASPFVVGGAPLNTEAFF. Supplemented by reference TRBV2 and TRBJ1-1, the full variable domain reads EPEVTQTPSHQVTQMGQEVILRCVPISNHLYFYWYRQILGQKVEFLVSFYNNEISEKSEIFDDQFSVERPDGSNFTLKIRSTKLEDSAMYFCASPFVVGGAPLNTEAFFGQGTRLTVV.

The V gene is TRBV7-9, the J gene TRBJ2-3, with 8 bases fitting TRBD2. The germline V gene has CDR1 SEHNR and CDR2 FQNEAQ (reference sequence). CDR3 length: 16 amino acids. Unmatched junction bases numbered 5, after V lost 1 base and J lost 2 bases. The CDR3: CASSLGTSGTTDTQYF. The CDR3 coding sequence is TGTGCCAGCAGCTTAGGTACTAGCGGAACCACAGATACGCAGTATTTT.

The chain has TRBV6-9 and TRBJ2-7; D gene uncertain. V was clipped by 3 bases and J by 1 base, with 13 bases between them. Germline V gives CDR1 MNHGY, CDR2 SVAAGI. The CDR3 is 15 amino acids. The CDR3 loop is CASSYPKIISYEQYF. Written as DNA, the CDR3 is TGTGCCAGCAGTTACCCTAAGATTATTTCCTACGAGCAGTACTTC.

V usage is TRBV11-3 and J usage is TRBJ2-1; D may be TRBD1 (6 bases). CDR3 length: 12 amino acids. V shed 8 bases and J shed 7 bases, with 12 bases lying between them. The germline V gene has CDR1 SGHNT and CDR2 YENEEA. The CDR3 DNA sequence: TGTGCCAGCCTCAGGGGTGGTAATGAGCAGTTCTTC. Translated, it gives CASLRGGNEQFF.

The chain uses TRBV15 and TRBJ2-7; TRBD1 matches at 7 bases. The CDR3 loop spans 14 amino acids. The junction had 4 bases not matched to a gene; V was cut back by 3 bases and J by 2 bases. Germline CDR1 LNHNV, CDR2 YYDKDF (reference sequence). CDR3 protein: CATSSGQAPYEQYF. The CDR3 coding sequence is TGTGCCACCAGCAGTGGACAGGCCCCCTACGAGCAGTACTTC.

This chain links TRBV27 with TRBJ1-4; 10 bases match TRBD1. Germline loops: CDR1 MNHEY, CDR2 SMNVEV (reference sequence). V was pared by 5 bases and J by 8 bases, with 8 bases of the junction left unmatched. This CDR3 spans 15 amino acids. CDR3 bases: TGTGCCAGCAGTCCGCGGACAGGGGGGGTAGAAAAACTGTTTTTT. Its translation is CASSPRTGGVEKLFF.

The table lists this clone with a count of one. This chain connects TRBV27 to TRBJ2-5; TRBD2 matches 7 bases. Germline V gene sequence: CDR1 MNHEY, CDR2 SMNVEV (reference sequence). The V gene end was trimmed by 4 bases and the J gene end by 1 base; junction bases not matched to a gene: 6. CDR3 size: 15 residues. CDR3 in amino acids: CASSSLGGFQETQYF. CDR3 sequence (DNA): TGTGCCAGCAGTTCCTTGGGAGGGTTCCAAGAGACCCAGTACTTC.

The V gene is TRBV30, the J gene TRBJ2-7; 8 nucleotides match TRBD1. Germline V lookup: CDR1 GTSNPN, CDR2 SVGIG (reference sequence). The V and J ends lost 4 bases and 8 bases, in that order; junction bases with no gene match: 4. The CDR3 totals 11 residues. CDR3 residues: CAWTGGGKQYF. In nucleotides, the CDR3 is TGTGCCTGGACAGGGGGCGGGAAGCAGTACTTC.

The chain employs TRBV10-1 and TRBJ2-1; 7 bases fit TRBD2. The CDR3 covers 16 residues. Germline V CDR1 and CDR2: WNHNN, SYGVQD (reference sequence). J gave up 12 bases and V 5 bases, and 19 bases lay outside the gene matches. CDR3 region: CASSPPSAGEGRAQFF. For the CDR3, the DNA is TGCGCCAGCAGTCCCCCCTCGGCGGGAGAAGGCAGGGCGCAGTTCTTC.

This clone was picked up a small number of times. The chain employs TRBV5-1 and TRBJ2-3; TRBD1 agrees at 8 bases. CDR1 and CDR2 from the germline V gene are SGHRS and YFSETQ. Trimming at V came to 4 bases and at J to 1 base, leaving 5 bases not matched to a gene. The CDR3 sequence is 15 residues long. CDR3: CASSQTGGGTDTQYF. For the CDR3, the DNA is TGCGCCAGCAGCCAAACAGGGGGTGGCACAGATACGCAGTATTTT.

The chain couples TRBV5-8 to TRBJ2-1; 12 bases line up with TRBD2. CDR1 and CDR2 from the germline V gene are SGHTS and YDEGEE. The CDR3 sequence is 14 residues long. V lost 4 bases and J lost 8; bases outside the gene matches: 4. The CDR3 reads CASSLAGGVHEQFF. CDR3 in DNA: TGTGCCAGCAGCCTAGCGGGAGGGGTCCATGAGCAGTTCTTC. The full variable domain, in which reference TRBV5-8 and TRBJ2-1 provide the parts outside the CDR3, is EAGVTQSPTHLIKTRGQQATLRCSPISGHTSVYWYQQALGLGLQFLLWYDEGEERNRGNFPPRFSGRQFPNYSSELNVNALELEDSALYLCASSLAGGVHEQFFGPGTRLTVL.

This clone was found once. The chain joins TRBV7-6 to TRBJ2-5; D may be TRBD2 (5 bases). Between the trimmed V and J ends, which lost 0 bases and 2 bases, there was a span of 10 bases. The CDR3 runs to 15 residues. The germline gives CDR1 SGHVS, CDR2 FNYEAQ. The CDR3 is CASSLAWRAQETQYF. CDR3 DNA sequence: TGTGCCAGCAGCTTAGCTTGGCGGGCACAAGAGACCCAGTACTTC.